The 4 T cell receptor beta chains below come from one sample, sequenced in a study of CD8 T cells in ankylosing spondylitis. Study results and limitations: A TCR beta motif of several highly homologous variants seemed to mark ankylosing spondylitis blood.

From the 5' RACE reads, TCRdb called clonotypes with MiXCR, one entry per CDR3 protein. The repertoire holds more than 600,000 distinct CDR3 sequences, with over 15% as singletons. Antigens for these TCRs are unknown. The sequenced sample consisted of blood, either unsorted or a sorted T cell fraction (not recorded which). The receptors come from a male donor with ankylosing spondylitis.

The chain employs TRBV11-2 and TRBJ2-1, with no clear D. The CDR3 contains 13 residues. V was clipped by 0 bases and J by 10 bases, with 10 bases between them. Germline V gives CDR1 SGHAT, CDR2 FQNNGV. CDR3 in amino acids: CASSLDVRAEQFF. The CDR3 nucleotides are TGTGCCAGCAGCTTAGATGTTAGGGCGGAGCAGTTCTTC.

This chain links TRBV7-9 with TRBJ2-7; perhaps D is TRBD1 or TRBD2 (5 bases each). V lost 8 bases and J lost 3, with 14 bases in between. The CDR3 runs to 13 residues. Germline CDR1 SEHNR, CDR2 FQNEAQ (reference sequence). This CDR3 reads CASSRDPFYEQYF. CDR3 nucleotide sequence: TGTGCCAGCTCCCGGGACCCCTTCTACGAGCAGTACTTC.

In its sample, this clonotype was seen once. The chain employs TRBV5-1 and TRBJ2-2; D is possibly TRBD1 (8 bases). There are 15 residues in the CDR3. The germline V gene encodes CDR1 SGHRS and CDR2 YFSETQ. Trimming removed 4 bases from V and 7 bases from J, with 17 bases in between. CDR3 coding DNA: TGCGCCAGCAGCCCCTGGACAGGGAGGGACGGGGAGCTGTTTTTT. This gives the protein CASSPWTGRDGELFF.

Ten or more counts support this clonotype. CDR3 bases: TGTGCCAGCAGCTTAAGATTCGGGACCCACCAAGAGACCCAGTACTTC. Translation gives CASSLRFGTHQETQYF. The chain recombines TRBV7-2 with TRBJ2-5; perhaps D is TRBD1 or TRBD2 (5 bases each). The CDR3 extends over 16 amino acids. Trimming took off 2 bases at V and 0 bases at J, with 13 bases between the two ends. CDR1 and CDR2 from the germline V gene are SGHTA and FQGNSA.